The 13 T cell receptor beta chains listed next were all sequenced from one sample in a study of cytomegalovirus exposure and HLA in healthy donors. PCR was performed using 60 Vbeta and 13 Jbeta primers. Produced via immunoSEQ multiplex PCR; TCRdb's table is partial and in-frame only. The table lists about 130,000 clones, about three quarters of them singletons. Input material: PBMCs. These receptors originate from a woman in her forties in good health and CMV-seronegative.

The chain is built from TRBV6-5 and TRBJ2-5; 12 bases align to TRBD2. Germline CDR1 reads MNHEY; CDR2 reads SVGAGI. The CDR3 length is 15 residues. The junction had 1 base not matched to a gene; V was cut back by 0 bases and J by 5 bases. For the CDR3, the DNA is TGTGCCAGCAGTTACTCGACTAGCGGGGGTGAGACCCAGTACTTC. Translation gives CASSYSTSGGETQYF.

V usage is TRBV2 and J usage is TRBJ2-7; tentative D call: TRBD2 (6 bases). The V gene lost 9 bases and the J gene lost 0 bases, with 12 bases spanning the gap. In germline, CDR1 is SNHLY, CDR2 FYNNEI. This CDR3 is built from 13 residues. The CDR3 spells CASVGGSSYEQYF. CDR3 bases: TGTGCCAGTGTAGGAGGGAGCTCCTACGAGCAGTACTTC.

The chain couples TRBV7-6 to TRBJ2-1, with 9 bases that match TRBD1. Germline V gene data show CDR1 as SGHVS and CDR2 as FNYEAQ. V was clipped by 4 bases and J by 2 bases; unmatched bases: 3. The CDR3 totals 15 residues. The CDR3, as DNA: TGTGCCAGCAGCTCGGGACAGGGCACCTACAATGAGCAGTTCTTC. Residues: CASSSGQGTYNEQFF.

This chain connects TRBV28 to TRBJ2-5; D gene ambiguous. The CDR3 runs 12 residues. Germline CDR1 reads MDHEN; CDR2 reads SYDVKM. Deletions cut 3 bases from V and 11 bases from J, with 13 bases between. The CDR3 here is CASSLRLGEQYF. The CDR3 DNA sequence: TGTGCCAGCAGTTTGAGGTTAGGAGAGCAGTACTTC.

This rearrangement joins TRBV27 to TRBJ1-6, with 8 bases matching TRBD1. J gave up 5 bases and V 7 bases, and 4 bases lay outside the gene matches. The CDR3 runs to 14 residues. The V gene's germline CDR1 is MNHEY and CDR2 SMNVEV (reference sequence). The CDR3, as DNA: TGTGCCAGCATGAACAGGGGGAATAATTCACCCCTCCACTTT. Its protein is CASMNRGNNSPLHF.

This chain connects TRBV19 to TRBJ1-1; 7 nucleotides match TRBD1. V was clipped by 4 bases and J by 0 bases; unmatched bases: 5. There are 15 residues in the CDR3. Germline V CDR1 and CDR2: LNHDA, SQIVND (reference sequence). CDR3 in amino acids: CASSTAQGVNTEAFF. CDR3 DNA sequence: TGTGCCAGTAGTACCGCTCAGGGGGTGAACACTGAAGCTTTCTTT.

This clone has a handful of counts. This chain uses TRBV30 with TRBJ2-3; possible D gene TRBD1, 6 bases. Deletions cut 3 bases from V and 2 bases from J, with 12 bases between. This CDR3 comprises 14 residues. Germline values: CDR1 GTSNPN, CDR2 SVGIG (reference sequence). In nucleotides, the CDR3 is TGTGCCTGGAGGGAACAGGGTAACACAGATACGCAGTATTTT. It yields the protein CAWREQGNTDTQYF.

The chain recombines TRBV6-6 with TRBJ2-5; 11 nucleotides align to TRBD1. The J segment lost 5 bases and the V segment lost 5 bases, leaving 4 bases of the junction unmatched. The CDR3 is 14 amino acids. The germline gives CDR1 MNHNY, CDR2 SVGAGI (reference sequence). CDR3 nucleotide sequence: TGTGCCAGCAGTGGGACAGGGGGAGGGGAGACCCAGTACTTC. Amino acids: CASSGTGGGETQYF.

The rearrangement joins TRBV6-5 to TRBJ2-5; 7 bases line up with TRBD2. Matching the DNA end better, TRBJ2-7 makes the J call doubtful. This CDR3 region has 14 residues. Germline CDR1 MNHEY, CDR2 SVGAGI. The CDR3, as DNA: TGTGCCAGCAGCGCCTCGCGGGAGAACTACGAGCAGTACTTC. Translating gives CASSASRENYEQYF.

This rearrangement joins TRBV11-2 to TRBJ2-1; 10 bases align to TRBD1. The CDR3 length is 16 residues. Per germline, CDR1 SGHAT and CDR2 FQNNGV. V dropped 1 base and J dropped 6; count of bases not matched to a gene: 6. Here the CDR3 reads CASSLAPRDRGNEQFF. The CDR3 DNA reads TGTGCCAGCAGCTTAGCCCCCCGGGACAGGGGCAATGAGCAGTTCTTC.

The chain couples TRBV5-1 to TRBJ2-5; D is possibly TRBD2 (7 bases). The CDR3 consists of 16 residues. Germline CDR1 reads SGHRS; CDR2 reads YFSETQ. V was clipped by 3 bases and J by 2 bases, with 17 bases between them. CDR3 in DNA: TGCGCCAGCAGCTCGAATGTAGGGGGGGTACAAGAGACCCAGTACTTC. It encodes CASSSNVGGVQETQYF.

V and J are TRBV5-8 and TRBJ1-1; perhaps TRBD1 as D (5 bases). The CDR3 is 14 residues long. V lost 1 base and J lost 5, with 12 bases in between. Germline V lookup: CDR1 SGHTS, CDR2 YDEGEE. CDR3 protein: CASSLRGKLTEAFF. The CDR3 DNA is TGTGCCAGCAGCTTGCGGGGGAAGCTTACTGAAGCTTTCTTT.

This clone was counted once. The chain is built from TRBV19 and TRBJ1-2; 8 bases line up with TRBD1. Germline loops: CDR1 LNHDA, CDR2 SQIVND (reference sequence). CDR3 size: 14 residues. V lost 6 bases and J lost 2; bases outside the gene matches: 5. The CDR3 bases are TGTGCCAGTAGCCCGACAGGGGAGAACTATGGCTACACCTTC. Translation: CASSPTGENYGYTF.